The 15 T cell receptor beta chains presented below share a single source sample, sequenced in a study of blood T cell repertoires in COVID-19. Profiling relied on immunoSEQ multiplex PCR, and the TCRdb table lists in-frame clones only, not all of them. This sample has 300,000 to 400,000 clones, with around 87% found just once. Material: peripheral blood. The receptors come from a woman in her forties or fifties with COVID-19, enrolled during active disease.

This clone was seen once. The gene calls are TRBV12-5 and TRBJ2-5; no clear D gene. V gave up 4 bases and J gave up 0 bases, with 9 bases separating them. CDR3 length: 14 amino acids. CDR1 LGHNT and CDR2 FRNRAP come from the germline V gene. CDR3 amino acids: CASGSRLNQETQYF. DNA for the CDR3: TGTGCTAGTGGTTCCCGACTGAACCAAGAGACCCAGTACTTC.

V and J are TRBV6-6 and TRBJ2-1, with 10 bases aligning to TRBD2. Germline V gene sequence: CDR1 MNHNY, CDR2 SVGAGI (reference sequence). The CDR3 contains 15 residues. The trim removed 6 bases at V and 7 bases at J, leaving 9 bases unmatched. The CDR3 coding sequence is TGTGCCAGCAGAGACGAGGGACTAGCGTTTAATGAGCAGTTCTTC. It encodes CASRDEGLAFNEQFF.

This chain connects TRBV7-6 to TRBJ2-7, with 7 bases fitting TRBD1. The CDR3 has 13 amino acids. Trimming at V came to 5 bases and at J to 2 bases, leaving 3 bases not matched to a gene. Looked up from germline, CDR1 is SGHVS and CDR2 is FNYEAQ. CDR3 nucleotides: TGTGCCAGCAGCCGGGACAGAACCTACGAGCAGTACTTC. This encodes CASSRDRTYEQYF.

In DNA form, the CDR3 reads TGTGCCAGCACCACAGGGATTTCTGAAGCTTTCTTT. Amino acid sequence: CASTTGISEAFF. The chain joins TRBV28 to TRBJ1-1; TRBD1 might be the D (6 bases). Trimming pared 7 bases from V and 6 bases from J, leaving 12 bases between. Germline V gene data show CDR1 as MDHEN and CDR2 as SYDVKM. This CDR3 comprises 12 residues.

The DNA of the CDR3 is TGTGCCAGCAGCGTAGGTCCGGGGGTCTCACCCCTCCACTTT. Its protein product is CASSVGPGVSPLHF. This chain connects TRBV9 to TRBJ1-6; D may be TRBD1 (5 bases). Germline CDR1 is SGDLS and CDR2 is YYNGEE. The CDR3 is made up of 14 amino acids. V was clipped by 0 bases and J by 10 bases, with 11 bases between them.

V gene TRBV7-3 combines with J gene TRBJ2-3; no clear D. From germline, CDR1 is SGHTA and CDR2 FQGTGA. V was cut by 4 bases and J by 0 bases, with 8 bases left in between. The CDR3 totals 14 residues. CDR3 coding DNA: TGTGCCAGCAGCTCAACGCGTAGCACAGATACGCAGTATTTT. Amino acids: CASSSTRSTDTQYF.

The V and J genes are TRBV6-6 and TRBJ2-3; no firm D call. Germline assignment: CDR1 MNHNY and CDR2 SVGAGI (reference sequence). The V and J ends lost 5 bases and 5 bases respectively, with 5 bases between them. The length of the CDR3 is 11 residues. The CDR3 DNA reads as TGTGCCAGCAGTCGCGGAGATACGCAGTATTTT. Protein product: CASSRGDTQYF.

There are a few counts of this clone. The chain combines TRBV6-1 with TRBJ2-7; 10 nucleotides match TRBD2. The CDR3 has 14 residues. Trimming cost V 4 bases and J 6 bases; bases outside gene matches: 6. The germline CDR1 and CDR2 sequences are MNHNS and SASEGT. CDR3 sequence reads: CASSGTSGIAEQYF. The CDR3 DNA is TGTGCCAGCAGTGGGACTAGCGGCATAGCCGAGCAGTACTTC.

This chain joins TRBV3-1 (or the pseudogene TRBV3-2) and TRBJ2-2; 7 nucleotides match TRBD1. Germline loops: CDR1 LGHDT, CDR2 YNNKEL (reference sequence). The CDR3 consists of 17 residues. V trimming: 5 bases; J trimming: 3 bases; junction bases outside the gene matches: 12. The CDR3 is CASSSDLRDRDTGELFF. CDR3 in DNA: TGTGCCAGCAGCTCCGATTTGCGCGACAGGGACACCGGGGAGCTGTTTTTT.

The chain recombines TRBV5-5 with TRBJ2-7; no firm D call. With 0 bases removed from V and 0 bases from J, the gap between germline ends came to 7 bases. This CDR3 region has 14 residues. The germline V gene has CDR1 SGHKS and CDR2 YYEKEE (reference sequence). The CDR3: CASSLGQNSYEQYF. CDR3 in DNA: TGTGCCAGCAGCTTGGGTCAGAACTCCTACGAGCAGTACTTC.

In DNA, the CDR3 is TGTGCCTGGAACCTTGGACAGAGCAATCAGCCCCAGCATTTT. This codes for CAWNLGQSNQPQHF. The V and J genes are TRBV30 and TRBJ1-5; possible D gene TRBD1, 6 bases. The V gene lost 4 bases and the J gene lost 1 base, with 11 bases spanning the gap. CDR1 is GTSNPN, CDR2 SVGIG, per germline (reference sequence). The CDR3 has 14 residues. The full variable domain, completed using reference TRBV30 and TRBJ1-5, is SQTIHQWPATLVQPVGSPLSLECTVEGTSNPNLYWYRQAAGRGLQLLFYSVGIGQISSEVPQNLSASRPQDRQFILSSKKLLLSDSGFYLCAWNLGQSNQPQHFGDGTRLSIL.

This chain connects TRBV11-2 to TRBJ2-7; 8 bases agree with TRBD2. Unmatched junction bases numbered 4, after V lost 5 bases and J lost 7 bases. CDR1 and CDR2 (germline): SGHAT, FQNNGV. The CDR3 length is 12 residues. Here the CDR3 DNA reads TGTGCCAGCAGCATAACTAGCGGAGAGCAGTACTTC. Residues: CASSITSGEQYF.

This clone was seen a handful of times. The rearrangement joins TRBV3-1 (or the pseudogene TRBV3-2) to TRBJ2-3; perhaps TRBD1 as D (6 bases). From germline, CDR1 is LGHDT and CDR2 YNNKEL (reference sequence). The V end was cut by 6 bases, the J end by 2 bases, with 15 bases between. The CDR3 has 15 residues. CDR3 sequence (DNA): TGTGCCAGCAGTCGCGGTCAGGGGCACACAGATACGCAGTATTTT. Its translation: CASSRGQGHTDTQYF.

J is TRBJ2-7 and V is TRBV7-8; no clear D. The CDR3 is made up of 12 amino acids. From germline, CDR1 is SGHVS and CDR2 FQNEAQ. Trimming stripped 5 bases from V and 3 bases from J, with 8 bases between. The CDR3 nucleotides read TGTGCCAGCAGCCGGAGCGACTACGAGCAGTACTTC. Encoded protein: CASSRSDYEQYF.

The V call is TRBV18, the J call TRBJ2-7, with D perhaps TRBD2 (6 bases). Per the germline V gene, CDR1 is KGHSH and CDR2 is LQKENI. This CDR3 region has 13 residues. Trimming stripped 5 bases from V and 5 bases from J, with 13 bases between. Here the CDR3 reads CASSGGIDDEQYF. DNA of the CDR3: TGTGCCAGCTCAGGGGGGATCGACGACGAGCAGTACTTC.